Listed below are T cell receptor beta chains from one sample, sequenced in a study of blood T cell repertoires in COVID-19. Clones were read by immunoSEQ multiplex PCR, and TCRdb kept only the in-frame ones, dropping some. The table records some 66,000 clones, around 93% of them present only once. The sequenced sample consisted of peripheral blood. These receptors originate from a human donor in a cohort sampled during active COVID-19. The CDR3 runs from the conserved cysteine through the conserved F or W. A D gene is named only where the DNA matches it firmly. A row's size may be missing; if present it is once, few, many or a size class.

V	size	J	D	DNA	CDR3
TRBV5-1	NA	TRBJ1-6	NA	TGCGCCAGCAGCTTGGGGCCCACACAGGGCTCCTATAATTCACCCCTCCACTTT	CASSLGPTQGSYNSPLHF
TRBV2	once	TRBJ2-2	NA	TGTGCCAGCGGCACGCCGAACACCGGGGAGCTGTTTTTT	CASGTPNTGELFF
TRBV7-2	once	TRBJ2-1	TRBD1	TGTGCCAGCAGCTTAGCGAGGACAGGGGGCAATGAGCAGTTCTTC	CASSLARTGGNEQFF
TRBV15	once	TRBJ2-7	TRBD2	TGTGCCACCAGCAGAAAGATCTTAGGGACTAGCGGGAGTTTCGAGCAGTACTTC	CATSRKILGTSGSFEQYF
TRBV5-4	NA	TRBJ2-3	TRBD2	TGTGCCAGCAGCCTGACTAGCGGGGGTAGCACAGATACGCAGTATTTT	CASSLTSGGSTDTQYF
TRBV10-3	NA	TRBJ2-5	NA	TGTGCCATCTCACAATCAAACAGGGATCAAGAGACCCAGTACTTC	CAISQSNRDQETQYF
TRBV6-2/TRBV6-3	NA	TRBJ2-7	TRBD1	TGTGCCAGCAGTTGGACAGGGGAAGGTGGGGAGCAGTACTTC	CASSWTGEGGEQYF
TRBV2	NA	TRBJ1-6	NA	TGTGCCAGCCGGAGGGAGAGCTCCTATAATTCACCCCTCCACTTT	CASRRESSYNSPLHF
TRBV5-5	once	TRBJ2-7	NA	TGTGCCAGCAGCTTAGCCCCCGGGACAACTAAATCCTACGAGCAGTACTTC	CASSLAPGTTKSYEQYF
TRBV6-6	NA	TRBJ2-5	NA	TGTGCCAGCCTCTTGTCGGGAGCGTACCAAGAGACCCAGTACTTC	CASLLSGAYQETQYF
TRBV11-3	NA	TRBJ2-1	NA	TGTGCCAGCAGCTCCGACCCAAGAGGGTACAATGAGCAGTTCTTC	CASSSDPRGYNEQFF
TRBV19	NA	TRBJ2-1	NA	TGTGCCAGTAGCCCTAACGGGGGAGCCTACAATGAGCAGTTCTTC	CASSPNGGAYNEQFF
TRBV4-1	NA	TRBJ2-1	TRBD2	TGCGCCAGCAGCCAAGTGAGCGGGAAGTCCAATGAGCAGTTCTTC	CASSQVSGKSNEQFF
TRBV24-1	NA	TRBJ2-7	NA	TGTGCCACCAGTGATTCCGGACTCCCCTACGAGCAGTACTTC	CATSDSGLPYEQYF
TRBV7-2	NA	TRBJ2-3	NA	TGTGCCAGCAGCGGGTACAGGAACACACGCACAGATACGCAGTATTTT	CASSGYRNTRTDTQYF
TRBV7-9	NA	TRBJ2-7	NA	TGTGCCAGCAGCCCAGGGGCCTACGAGCAGTACTTC	CASSPGAYEQYF
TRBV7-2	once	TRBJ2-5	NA	TGTGCCAGCAGCAAACCCGGTCGGCTAGCGCGGGAGACCCAGTACTTC	CASSKPGRLARETQYF
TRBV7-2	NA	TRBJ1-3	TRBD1	TGTGCCGAGACAGGGGGGAGCTCTGGAAACACCATATATTTT	CAETGGSSGNTIYF
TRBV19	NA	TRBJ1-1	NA	TGTGCCAGTAGTATCAGGGGTCGTTTGTGGACTGAAGCTTTCTTT	CASSIRGRLWTEAFF
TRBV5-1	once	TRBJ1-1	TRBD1	TGCGCCAGCGGAACGCAGGGGGCCACTGAAGCTTTCTTT	CASGTQGATEAFF
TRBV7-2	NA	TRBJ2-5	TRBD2	TGTGCCAGCAGCTTAGCCGGGACTAGCGGGATGGAGACCCAGTACTTC	CASSLAGTSGMETQYF
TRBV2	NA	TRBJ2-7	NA	TGTGCCAGCAGTGACCAAACAGGATACGAGCAGTACTTC	CASSDQTGYEQYF
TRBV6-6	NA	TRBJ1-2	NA	TGTGCCAGCAGTTCGCGGTCTAACTATGGCTACACCTTC	CASSSRSNYGYTF
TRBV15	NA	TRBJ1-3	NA	TGTGCCACCAGCAGAGGTGACAGGTTCCAGTCCGGAAACACCATATATTTT	CATSRGDRFQSGNTIYF
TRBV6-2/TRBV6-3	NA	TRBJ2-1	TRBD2	TGTGCCAGCAGTTCCCCAAAAGCGCTAGCGGGGGAGGGCAATGAGCAGTTCTTC	CASSSPKALAGEGNEQFF
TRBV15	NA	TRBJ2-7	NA	TGTGCCACCAGCAGAGCCAAAGGACAACCCTACGAGCAGTACTTC	CATSRAKGQPYEQYF
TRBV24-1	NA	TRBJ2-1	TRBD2	TGTGCCACCAGTGATAAGGGACTAGCGAACAATGAGCAGTTCTTC	CATSDKGLANNEQFF
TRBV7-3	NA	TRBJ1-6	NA	TGTGCCAGCAGCCCGCCCCCCCCGTCCGGGAATTCACCCCTCCACTTT	CASSPPPPSGNSPLHF
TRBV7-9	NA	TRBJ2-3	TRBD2	TGTGCCAGCAGCAGGACTAGCGGGAGACCAGATACGCAGTATTTT	CASSRTSGRPDTQYF
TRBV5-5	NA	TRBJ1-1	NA	TGTGCCAGCAGCCAGACTAGGTGGGCCACGAACACTGAAGCTTTCTTT	CASSQTRWATNTEAFF
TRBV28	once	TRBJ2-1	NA	TGTGCCAGCAGTTTTCGTAGATATTCCCGAATCGGGGTCAATGAGCAGTTCTTC	CASSFRRYSRIGVNEQFF
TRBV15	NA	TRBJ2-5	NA	TGTGCCACCAGCAGTAAAGAGACCCAGTACTTC	CATSSKETQYF
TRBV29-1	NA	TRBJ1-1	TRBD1	TGCAGCGTTTCGCAAACAGGGGACACTGAAGCTTTCTTT	CSVSQTGDTEAFF
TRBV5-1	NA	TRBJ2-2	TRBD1	TGCGCCAGCAGCTTGCGGCAGGGGGCGGGGGAGCTGTTTTTT	CASSLRQGAGELFF
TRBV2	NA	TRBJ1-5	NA	TGTGCCAGCAGTGAAGGGGTAGGGGGTCGCAATCAGCCCCAGCATTTT	CASSEGVGGRNQPQHF
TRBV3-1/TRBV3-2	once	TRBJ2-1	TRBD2	TGTGCCAGCAGCCAAGAGGGACTAGCGGGGAGATTAGAGCAGTTCTTC	CASSQEGLAGRLEQFF
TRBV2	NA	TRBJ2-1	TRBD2	TGTGCCAGCAGGGAGAGCGGGAGCAACTACAATGAGCAGTTCTTC	CASRESGSNYNEQFF
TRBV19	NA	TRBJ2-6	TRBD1	TGTGCCAGTAGTATATCCGGGACAGGGGGATTTGGGGCCAACGTCCTGACTTTC	CASSISGTGGFGANVLTF
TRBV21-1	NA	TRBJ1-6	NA	TGTGCCAGCAGCAAGGTGGGGGGGGTGAGCTCCTATAATTCACCCCTCCACTTT	CASSKVGGVSSYNSPLHF
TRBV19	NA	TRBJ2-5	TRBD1	TGTGCCAGTAAACGCGGGACAGGACACCAAGAGACCCAGTACTTC	CASKRGTGHQETQYF
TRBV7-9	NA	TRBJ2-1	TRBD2	TGTGCCAGCAGCCCAGTGGGCGCGGGGGTGAAGAATGAGCAGTTCTTC	CASSPVGAGVKNEQFF
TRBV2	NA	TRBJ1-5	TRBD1	TGTGCCAGCAGCGAAGAAGGGACAGGGGGACAGCCCCAGCATTTT	CASSEEGTGGQPQHF
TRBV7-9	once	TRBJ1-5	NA	TGTGCCAGCAGCTGGTCCGGGGATAGCAATCAGCCCCAGCATTTT	CASSWSGDSNQPQHF
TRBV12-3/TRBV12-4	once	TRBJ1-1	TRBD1	TGTGCCAGCGAAGGGGGCCGCGGGACTGAAGCTTTCTTT	CASEGGRGTEAFF
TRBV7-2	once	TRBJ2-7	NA	TGTGCCAGCAGCTTAGGTGTTCAGGGTTACGAGCAGTACTTC	CASSLGVQGYEQYF
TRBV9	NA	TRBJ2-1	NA	TGTGCCAGCAGCGCCAGTTTCAATGAGCAGTTCTTC	CASSASFNEQFF
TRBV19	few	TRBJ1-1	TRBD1	TGTGCCAGTAGTAATGGCCGGACAGGGACCGTGGCTGAAGCTTTCTTT	CASSNGRTGTVAEAFF
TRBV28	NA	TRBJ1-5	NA	TGTGCCAGCAGTCAGGGCGGGGATCAGCCCCAGCATTTT	CASSQGGDQPQHF
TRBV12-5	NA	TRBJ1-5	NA	TGTGCTAGTGGAGGAGGAACAGGGAACCATCAGCCCCAGCATTTT	CASGGGTGNHQPQHF
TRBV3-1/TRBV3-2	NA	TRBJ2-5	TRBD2	TGTGCCAGCAGCCAAGATATCGCGGTAGCGGGGGGAAAAGAGACCCAGTACTTC	CASSQDIAVAGGKETQYF
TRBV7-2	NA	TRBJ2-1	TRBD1	TGTGCCAGCAGCTTAGGACAGGGACCCTACAATGAGCAGTTCTTC	CASSLGQGPYNEQFF
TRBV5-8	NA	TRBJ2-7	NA	TGTGCCAGCAGCTTGGACAGGGCAGGGTTCGAGCAGTACTTC	CASSLDRAGFEQYF
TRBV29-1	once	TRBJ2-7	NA	TGCAGCATCAACCGGGGAAGCTCCTACGAGCAGTACTTC	CSINRGSSYEQYF
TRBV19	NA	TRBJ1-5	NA	TGTGCCAGTAGGGGCCGAGGGAGCAATCAGCCCCAGCATTTT	CASRGRGSNQPQHF
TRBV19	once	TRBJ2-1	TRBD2	TGTGCCAGTGCTAGCGGGAGCGCCTCCCCTAATGAGCAGTTCTTC	CASASGSASPNEQFF